A selection of T cell receptor beta chains follows, all from one sample in a study of CD8 T cells in ankylosing spondylitis. Each CDR3 protein is one row after TCRdb ran MiXCR on the 5' RACE reads. The sample holds 150,000 to 200,000 distinct CDR3 sequences, 9.8% seen once. Sample: blood, either unsorted or a sorted T cell fraction (not recorded which). These receptors were taken from a female donor with ankylosing spondylitis or in good health (not recorded which). CDR3s include the opening cysteine and the closing phenylalanine or tryptophan. The D gene is left open where the match is weak. A row's size may be missing; if present it is once, few, many or a size class.

J: TRBJ1-6
D: TRBD1
length: 20
V: TRBV6-2/TRBV6-3
size: -
CDR3: CVDTTDRDIVAQSYNSPLHF
DNA: TGCGTCGATACCACTGACAGGGACATAGTGGCTCAGTCCTATAATTCACCCCTCCACTTT

J: TRBJ2-7
D: -
length: 13
V: TRBV6-2/TRBV6-3
size: few
CDR3: CASSYGPLVEQYF
DNA: TGTGCCAGCAGTTACGGGCCCCTGGTGGAGCAGTACTTC

J: TRBJ2-1
D: -
length: 14
V: TRBV25-1
size: many
CDR3: CASSFGGNYNEQFF
DNA: TGTGCCAGCAGTTTCGGCGGGAATTACAATGAGCAGTTCTTC

J: TRBJ1-5
D: TRBD1
length: 13
V: TRBV30
size: few
CDR3: CAWSTGVNQPQHF
DNA: TGTGCCTGGAGTACAGGGGTAAATCAGCCCCAGCATTTT

J: TRBJ1-5
D: -
length: 11
V: TRBV6-2/TRBV6-3
size: -
CDR3: CASSYSGPQHF
DNA: TGTGCCAGCAGTTACTCGGGACCCCAGCATTTT

J: TRBJ2-1
D: TRBD2
length: 15
V: TRBV7-9
size: many
CDR3: CASSTGLAGHNEQFF
DNA: TGTGCCAGCAGCACCGGACTAGCGGGTCACAATGAGCAGTTCTTC

J: TRBJ2-1
D: -
length: 13
V: TRBV2
size: -
CDR3: CASSEPGYNEQFF
DNA: TGTGCCAGCAGTGAACCTGGCTACAATGAGCAGTTCTTC

J: TRBJ2-1
D: -
length: 15
V: TRBV4-3
size: -
CDR3: CASSPKDWSYNEQFF
DNA: TGCGCCAGCAGCCCCAAGGATTGGTCCTACAATGAGCAGTTCTTC

J: TRBJ2-1
D: -
length: 18
V: TRBV11-1
size: many
CDR3: CASSLTLARRTSLGEQFF
DNA: TGTGCCAGCAGCTTGACCTTAGCTCGACGGACCAGTTTAGGTGAGCAGTTCTTC

J: TRBJ1-4
D: -
length: 14
V: TRBV12-3/TRBV12-4
size: few
CDR3: CASSLWGRGEKLFF
DNA: TGTGCCAGCAGTTTATGGGGAAGGGGGGAAAAACTGTTTTTT

J: TRBJ2-7
D: -
length: 13
V: TRBV2
size: -
CDR3: CASSKWRRYEQYF
DNA: TGTGCCAGCAGTAAATGGAGAAGGTACGAGCAGTACTTC

J: TRBJ1-2
D: -
length: 14
V: TRBV10-3
size: many
CDR3: CAISEFKTNYGYTF
DNA: TGTGCCATCAGTGAGTTTAAGACTAATTATGGCTACACCTTC

J: TRBJ2-1
D: -
length: 14
V: TRBV7-9
size: many
CDR3: CASSLFDSYNEQFF
DNA: TGTGCCAGCAGCTTGTTTGACTCCTACAATGAGCAGTTCTTC

J: TRBJ2-2
D: -
length: 16
V: TRBV6-1
size: many
CDR3: CASTESEDPNTGELFF
DNA: TGTGCCAGCACTGAGAGCGAGGATCCGAACACCGGGGAGCTGTTTTTT

J: TRBJ1-2
D: -
length: 14
V: TRBV7-8
size: many
CDR3: CASSPGTERNGYTF
DNA: TGTGCCAGCAGCCCAGGGACGGAAAGGAATGGCTACACCTTC

J: TRBJ2-1
D: -
length: 14
V: TRBV2
size: many
CDR3: CASILTVQGHEQFF
DNA: TGTGCCAGCATCCTCACTGTCCAGGGCCATGAGCAGTTCTTC

J: TRBJ1-4
D: -
length: 13
V: TRBV5-8
size: -
CDR3: CASSKWREEKLFF
DNA: TGTGCCAGCAGTAAATGGAGGGAAGAAAAACTGTTTTTT

J: TRBJ2-4
D: TRBD2
length: 15
V: TRBV4-3
size: many
CDR3: CASSHDGLAGNIQYF
DNA: TGCGCCAGCAGCCATGACGGACTAGCGGGCAACATTCAGTACTTC

J: TRBJ2-5
D: -
length: 16
V: TRBV4-3
size: few
CDR3: CASSQGASSDQETQYF
DNA: TGCGCCAGCAGCCAAGGGGCTTCTAGCGACCAAGAGACCCAGTACTTC

J: TRBJ2-5
D: TRBD2
length: 14
V: TRBV20-1
size: many
CDR3: CSGSPTSGRETQYF
DNA: TGCAGCGGCAGCCCCACTAGCGGGAGAGAGACCCAGTACTTC

J: TRBJ2-1
D: TRBD2
length: 17
V: TRBV10-3
size: -
CDR3: CAISTSGRESSYNEQFF
DNA: TGTGCCATCAGCACGAGCGGGAGGGAATCCTCCTACAATGAGCAGTTCTTC

J: TRBJ1-1
D: -
length: 12
V: TRBV5-6
size: few
CDR3: CASSFSGSEAFF
DNA: TGTGCCAGCAGCTTCTCGGGGTCTGAAGCTTTCTTT

J: TRBJ2-1
D: -
length: 11
V: TRBV2
size: many
CDR3: CASTYQGRTFF
DNA: TGTGCCAGCACCTACCAAGGGCGAACGTTCTTC

J: TRBJ2-7
D: TRBD1
length: 15
V: TRBV5-1
size: -
CDR3: CASSAPGQGAYEQYF
DNA: TGCGCCAGCAGCGCCCCGGGACAGGGGGCCTACGAGCAGTACTTC

J: TRBJ2-1
D: TRBD2
length: 16
V: TRBV4-2
size: -
CDR3: CASSQDRAGVRNEQFF
DNA: TGTGCCAGCAGCCAAGATAGGGCGGGAGTACGCAATGAGCAGTTCTTC

J: TRBJ1-5
D: TRBD1
length: 13
V: TRBV12-3/TRBV12-4
size: -
CDR3: CASKTQGDQPQHF
DNA: TGTGCCAGCAAAACACAGGGGGATCAGCCCCAGCATTTT

J: TRBJ2-1
D: -
length: 16
V: TRBV7-9
size: many
CDR3: CASSPSAVLSIDEQFF
DNA: TGTGCCAGCAGCCCCTCGGCGGTTCTTTCGATTGATGAGCAGTTCTTC

J: TRBJ2-1
D: TRBD2
length: 16
V: TRBV20-1
size: many
CDR3: CSARDLRLAVQNEQFF
DNA: TGCAGTGCTAGAGATCTAAGGCTAGCGGTCCAGAATGAGCAGTTCTTC

J: TRBJ1-1
D: TRBD1
length: 14
V: TRBV6-2/TRBV6-3
size: many
CDR3: CASRYDMGTAEAFF
DNA: TGTGCCAGCAGATACGACATGGGGACAGCGGAAGCTTTCTTT

J: TRBJ2-2
D: TRBD1
length: 15
V: TRBV6-2/TRBV6-3
size: -
CDR3: CASSYQGARTGELFF
DNA: TGTGCCAGCAGCTATCAGGGGGCGCGGACCGGGGAGCTGTTTTTT

J: TRBJ1-5
D: TRBD1
length: 16
V: TRBV27
size: -
CDR3: CTSSCVSDRDNQPQHF
DNA: TGCACCAGCAGTTGCGTGTCCGACAGGGACAATCAGCCCCAGCATTTT

J: TRBJ2-7
D: -
length: 13
V: TRBV27
size: few
CDR3: CASSLGRRYEQYF
DNA: TGTGCCAGCAGTTTGGGGCGGCGGTACGAGCAGTACTTC

J: TRBJ2-5
D: -
length: 14
V: TRBV12-3/TRBV12-4
size: -
CDR3: CASSFRPPRETQYF
DNA: TGTGCCAGCAGTTTCAGGCCACCTCGGGAGACCCAGTACTTC

J: TRBJ2-1
D: -
length: 12
V: TRBV29-1
size: many
CDR3: CSVELGGAEQFF
DNA: TGCAGCGTTGAATTGGGGGGAGCCGAGCAGTTCTTC

J: TRBJ2-7
D: -
length: 15
V: TRBV19
size: few
CDR3: CASSIEGGDSYEQYF
DNA: TGTGCCAGTAGTATAGAGGGCGGAGACTCCTACGAGCAGTACTTC

J: TRBJ1-1
D: -
length: 13
V: TRBV27
size: many
CDR3: CASSLRTDTEAFF
DNA: TGTGCCAGCAGTTTGCGGACAGACACTGAAGCTTTCTTT

J: TRBJ2-7
D: -
length: 18
V: TRBV7-8
size: -
CDR3: CASSLGVGRDLRLYEQYF
DNA: TGTGCCAGCAGCTTAGGAGTAGGTCGGGACTTACGCCTCTACGAGCAGTACTTC

J: TRBJ2-7
D: -
length: 12
V: TRBV29-1
size: many
CDR3: CSVVRPDYEQYF
DNA: TGCAGCGTTGTTCGACCCGATTACGAGCAGTACTTC

J: TRBJ1-4
D: -
length: 12
V: TRBV28
size: -
CDR3: CASSLYGKKLFF
DNA: TGTGCCAGCAGTTTATATGGGAAAAAACTGTTTTTT

J: TRBJ2-2
D: TRBD1
length: 20
V: TRBV12-3/TRBV12-4
size: few
CDR3: CASIQEGLGGEHGDTGELFF
DNA: TGTGCCAGCATTCAAGAGGGGCTAGGGGGCGAACATGGGGACACCGGGGAGCTGTTTTTT

J: TRBJ1-1
D: -
length: 12
V: TRBV6-2/TRBV6-3
size: medium-sized
CDR3: CASSSPPTEAFF
DNA: TGTGCCAGCAGTTCTCCGCCCACTGAAGCTTTCTTT

J: TRBJ1-2
D: TRBD1
length: 13
V: TRBV4-1
size: once
CDR3: CASSPGGLYCYTF
DNA: TGTGCCAGCAGCCCAGGGGGCCTCTACTGCTACACCTTC

J: TRBJ2-3
D: -
length: 14
V: TRBV28
size: -
CDR3: CASSPGISTDTQYF
DNA: TGTGCCAGCAGTCCAGGGATTAGCACAGATACGCAGTATTTT

J: TRBJ2-3
D: -
length: 14
V: TRBV6-2/TRBV6-3
size: -
CDR3: CASSLLRREDTQYF
DNA: TGTGCCAGCAGCCTCCTTAGAAGGGAGGATACGCAGTATTTT

J: TRBJ1-1
D: -
length: 13
V: TRBV19
size: few
CDR3: CASSRSGNTEAFF
DNA: TGTGCCAGTAGTAGATCGGGGAACACTGAAGCTTTCTTT

J: TRBJ2-1
D: -
length: 14
V: TRBV4-3
size: few
CDR3: CASSPTGAYNEQFF
DNA: TGCGCCAGCAGCCCGACGGGGGCCTACAATGAGCAGTTCTTC

J: TRBJ2-1
D: -
length: 12
V: TRBV5-5
size: many
CDR3: CASSDTSYEQFF
DNA: TGTGCCAGCAGCGATACTAGCTATGAGCAGTTCTTC

J: TRBJ2-7
D: -
length: 14
V: TRBV29-1
size: few
CDR3: CSVAPVERSYEQYF
DNA: TGCAGCGTTGCCCCAGTCGAGAGGTCCTACGAGCAGTACTTC

J: TRBJ2-4
D: TRBD1
length: 18
V: TRBV23-1
size: few
CDR3: CASRAPGTGGGSKNIQYF
DNA: TGCGCCAGCAGGGCCCCCGGGACAGGGGGCGGTAGCAAAAACATTCAGTACTTC

J: TRBJ2-4
D: TRBD1
length: 15
V: TRBV9
size: -
CDR3: CASSPMGTGGNIQYF
DNA: TGTGCCAGCAGTCCGATGGGGACAGGGGGAAACATTCAGTACTTC

J: TRBJ2-2
D: -
length: 15
V: TRBV12-3/TRBV12-4
size: many
CDR3: CASRLGGEHTGELFF
DNA: TGTGCCAGCCGCCTGGGGGGAGAGCACACCGGGGAGCTGTTTTTT

J: TRBJ2-1
D: -
length: 15
V: TRBV28
size: many
CDR3: CASSRLRSSYNEQFF
DNA: TGTGCCAGCAGTCGTCTTCGTAGCTCCTACAATGAGCAGTTCTTC

J: TRBJ2-1
D: -
length: 14
V: TRBV20-1
size: -
CDR3: CSARGRGRSYEQFF
DNA: TGCAGTGCTAGAGGGAGGGGGCGAAGTTATGAGCAGTTCTTC

J: TRBJ2-1
D: TRBD2
length: 17
V: TRBV5-1
size: many
CDR3: CASSPRFSGVTYNEQFF
DNA: TGCGCCAGCAGCCCCCGATTTAGCGGGGTTACCTACAATGAGCAGTTCTTC

J: TRBJ1-2
D: -
length: 13
V: TRBV7-9
size: many
CDR3: CASSLGQGFGYTF
DNA: TGTGCCAGCAGCTTAGGGCAGGGTTTTGGCTACACCTTC